This T cell receptor beta chain was captured in a study of blood T cell repertoires in COVID-19. The wider study: Collection of acute and convalescent COVID-19 samples took place in the United States, Italy and Spain. T cells, B-cell-depleted T cells, or PBMCs supplied cDNA or gDNA.

Original processing notes: Reference gene primers were amplified, and this amplification served to estimate nucleated cell counts. The table came from immunoSEQ multiplex PCR; TCRdb's copy has only in-frame clones and leaves some out. The V and J calls and the clone size are those of that table, but D and trimming were determined from the DNA. The sample has 80,000 to 100,000 clones, 81% seen once. The CDR3 runs to 16 residues. V dropped 0 bases and J dropped 0 bases, with 12 bases sitting between them. Germline values: CDR1 SGHRS, CDR2 YFSETQ. The rearrangement uses TRBV5-1 and TRBJ1-1, with D hard to call. Sequenced: peripheral blood. The sequence was collected from a man aged 60 to 75 with acute or convalescent COVID-19. The CDR3 DNA reads as TGCGCCAGCAGCTTGGGGTTGACGGGAATGAACACTGAAGCTTTCTTT. This translates into CASSLGLTGMNTEAFF.